This TCR beta chain stems from a study of blood T cell repertoires in COVID-19. Overall study context: Sources were T cells, B-cell-depleted T cells, or PBMCs; the material itself was cDNA or gDNA.

After removal of 0 bases from V and 2 bases from J, the junction contained 7 bases not matched to a gene. Germline CDR1 reads SGHRS; CDR2 reads YFSETQ. This CDR3 has 17 residues. The method was immunoSEQ multiplex PCR; TCRdb's version includes in-frame clones alone and lacks a portion of them. In the table there are about 170,000 clones, approximately 81% of which are singletons. J is TRBJ2-5 and V is TRBV5-1; 10 bases line up with TRBD1. The material sequenced was peripheral blood. The receptor comes from an elderly woman with active or convalescent COVID-19. The CDR3 region is CASSLGQGALLQETQYF. CDR3 bases: TGCGCCAGCAGCTTGGGACAGGGGGCCTTACTACAAGAGACCCAGTACTTC.